Presented here are 9 T cell receptor beta chains from one specimen sequenced in a study of blood T cells in healthy people across ages. A J-beta primer mix and a sample-barcoded 5' primer were used in a second PCR of roughly 7 to 12 cycles. MiXCR, run by TCRdb on the 5' RACE reads, gives a single entry per CDR3 protein. Found here are around 670,000 distinct CDR3 sequences, approximately 30% of them singletons; the top ten hold around 14%. Material: blood. All receptors come from an elderly woman in good health.

In the case of this clonotype: This may come from a read error, since a much larger clone is one base off. The J gene is TRBJ2-5, the V gene TRBV4-3; D is unresolved. The CDR3 consists of 13 residues. The germline V gene has CDR1 LGHNA and CDR2 YSLEER. The V end lost 0 bases, the J end lost 11 bases, and 13 bases lay between the germline ends. CDR3 sequence reads: CASSQEQGNEQYF. CDR3 bases: TGCGCCAGCAGCCAAGAGCAAGGAAATGAGCAGTACTTC.

This clonotype has only a few counts. This chain joins TRBV6-2 or TRBV6-3 and TRBJ1-5; 8 bases agree with TRBD1. The ends lost 0 bases at V and 5 bases at J; junction bases unmatched: 12. CDR3 length equals 18 residues. Germline values: CDR1 MNHEY, CDR2 SVGEGT. The CDR3 sequence is CASSYSTDRVLTYQPQHF. CDR3 nucleotides: TGTGCCAGCAGTTACTCAACGGACAGGGTTTTAACATATCAGCCCCAGCATTTT.

This chain connects TRBV12-3 or TRBV12-4 to TRBJ2-3; 12 nucleotides line up with TRBD2. V was clipped by 6 bases and J by 11 bases; unmatched bases: 12. The CDR3 loop spans 15 amino acids. CDR3 region: CASSSTSGGPGVQYF. The CDR3 DNA is TGTGCCAGCAGCTCGACTAGCGGGGGTCCGGGTGTGCAGTATTTT.

CDR3 region: CASSRPLVNEQYF. The CDR3 nucleotides read TGTGCCAGCAGTCGACCACTAGTCAATGAGCAGTACTTC. The rearrangement links TRBV7-2 to TRBJ2-7, with TRBD2 as a possible D gene (5 bases). Germline V CDR1 and CDR2: SGHTA, FQGNSA. The CDR3 extends over 13 amino acids. V was trimmed by 6 bases and J by 7 bases, leaving 16 bases between them.

This clonotype has ten or more counts. The chain recombines TRBV29-1 with TRBJ1-1; D may be TRBD1 (5 bases). The CDR3 runs to 13 residues. Germline values: CDR1 SQVTM, CDR2 ANQGSEA. The V and J ends lost 5 bases and 5 bases respectively, with 15 bases between them. The CDR3 nucleotides read TGCAGCGTTTCCGGGGGAGGAGGGACTGAAGCTTTCTTT. Amino acid sequence: CSVSGGGGTEAFF.

In its sample, this clonotype was seen many times. This chain joins TRBV20-1 and TRBJ2-1; TRBD2 matches at 9 bases. There are 13 residues in the CDR3. V dropped 4 bases and J dropped 6; count of bases not matched to a gene: 4. Germline V gene sequence: CDR1 DFQATT, CDR2 SNEGSKA (reference sequence). Here the CDR3 reads CSATSGGLNEQFF. The CDR3 nucleotides read TGCAGTGCTACGAGCGGGGGGCTCAATGAGCAGTTCTTC.

This clonotype was seen repeatedly, ten times or more. The chain recombines TRBV6-5 with TRBJ2-1; D may correspond to TRBD1 or TRBD2 (5 bases each). V lost 8 bases, J lost 10 bases, and 12 bases lay in between. The CDR3 is 11 residues long. Germline CDR1 is MNHEY and CDR2 is SVGAGI. The CDR3 DNA follows: TGTGCCAGCCGGGGCCAATGGGAGCAGTTCTTC. Translating gives CASRGQWEQFF.

This clonotype was seen a handful of times. A much larger clone lies a single base off, so this may be a read error. V and J are TRBV28 and TRBJ2-4; the D gene is possibly TRBD1 (6 bases). The tail of the sequence fits TRBJ2-7 better, so the J call may be wrong. Germline CDR1 is MDHEN and CDR2 is SYDVKM. The CDR3 totals 13 residues. CDR3 protein: CAAWGLPTNEQYF. The CDR3 DNA sequence: TGTGCCGCCTGGGGGCTTCCAACCAACGAGCAGTACTTC.

V usage is TRBV2 and J usage is TRBJ2-5, with 9 bases aligning to TRBD1. V shed 7 bases, J shed 12 bases, and the junction held 24 bases outside the gene matches. The CDR3 is made up of 17 amino acids. Germline values: CDR1 SNHLY, CDR2 FYNNEI. The CDR3: CASTETSGGQGVYEEYF. The CDR3 DNA reads as TGTGCCAGCACAGAGACGTCCGGGGGACAGGGCGTCTATGAGGAGTACTTC. Based on the CDR3 plus reference TRBV2 and TRBJ2-5, the full variable domain is EPEVTQTPSHQVTQMGQEVILRCVPISNHLYFYWYRQILGQKVEFLVSFYNNEISEKSEIFDDQFSVERPDGSNFTLKIRSTKLEDSAMYFCASTETSGGQGVYEEYFGPGTRLLVL.